This TCR beta chain was identified in a study of T cell repertoires in cytomegalovirus infection. Study at large: A matching HLA type, together with CMV infection, was signaled by public TCR beta signatures.

TCRdb reanalysed the reads using MiXCR and keeps one entry per CDR3 protein. The sample carries roughly 920,000 distinct CDR3 sequences, less than 35% recorded once. The CDR3 covers 19 residues. Trimming cost V 2 bases and J 1 base; bases outside gene matches: 10. Study-wide findings and caveats: Cumulative frequency (of public TCR beta family members) identified carriers of CMV plus the relevant HLA.

In regard to this clonotype: Its specificity is not known.

The V and J genes are TRBV12-3 or TRBV12-4 and TRBJ2-3; 12 nucleotides match TRBD2. This TCR was recovered from a human donor in good health (CMV status not recorded). Some clones in this sample may be carry-over from other donors' samples. The sequencing used cultured CD8+ T cells from PBMCs, collected from culture after CMV antigen stimulation. CDR3 sequence: CASSLSWLAGGLGTDTQYF. CDR3 nucleotides: TGTGCCAGCAGTTTAAGTTGGCTAGCGGGGGGGCTTGGCACAGATACGCAGTATTTT.